This is a list of T cell receptor beta chains from one sample in a study of T-cell reconstitution after alpha-beta-depleted transplantation in children. TCRdb called the PCR reads again in MiXCR, with one record for every CDR3 protein. The data show approximately 93,000 distinct CDR3 sequences, with roughly 8.8% seen just once and 6.9% held by the top ten. Sequencing used PBMCs from the stem cell graft donor, obtained from the stem cell graft. The receptor set was obtained from a human donor who donated a stem cell graft to a child with congenital amegakaryocytic thrombocytopenia. The CDR3 runs from the conserved cysteine through the conserved F or W. D genes are given only for firm matches. Rows give clone size only sometimes, using once, few, many, or a class for an expanded clone.

D gene	V gene	clone size	J gene	CDR3 DNA	CDR3 protein
TRBD2	TRBV7-8	few	TRBJ2-5	TGTGCCAGCAGCTCGATTCGAGGACTAGCGGGGGCTCAAGGAACCCAGTACTTC	CASSSIRGLAGAQGTQYF
TRBD1	TRBV20-1	many	TRBJ2-7	TGCAGTGCCCTCGGACAGGGTATTATCCACGAGCAGTACTTC	CSALGQGIIHEQYF
TRBD2	TRBV28	many	TRBJ2-3	TGTGCCAGCAGTTCCACCGCTAGCGGGAGGCGCACAGATACGCAGTATTTT	CASSSTASGRRTDTQYF
TRBD1	TRBV29-1	many	TRBJ2-7	TGCAGCGTTGATTCGGCAGGGGGCGCGTACGAGCAGTACTTC	CSVDSAGGAYEQYF
NA	TRBV6-2/TRBV6-3	many	TRBJ1-1	TGTGCCAGCAGCAAACTTTTCTGGGCTGAAGCTTTCTTT	CASSKLFWAEAFF
NA	TRBV15	many	TRBJ2-5	TGTGCCACCAGCAGAGATCGGGCAGGGGAAGAGACCCAGTACTTC	CATSRDRAGEETQYF
NA	TRBV6-5	many	TRBJ2-1	TGTGCCAGCATAAAGGGCGGAAACAATGAGCAGTTCTTC	CASIKGGNNEQFF
TRBD2	TRBV20-1	many	TRBJ2-2	TGCAGTGCAAAAGCGGGGGGGCAGGACACCGGGGAGCTGTTTTTT	CSAKAGGQDTGELFF
TRBD1	TRBV5-6	many	TRBJ2-7	TGTGCCAGCAGTATAATCGGGACAGGGCGCTACGAGCAGTACTTC	CASSIIGTGRYEQYF
NA	TRBV6-5	many	TRBJ2-3	TGTGCCAGCGGTCCGGGACTCCCCCCTGATACGCAGTATTTT	CASGPGLPPDTQYF
NA	TRBV4-3	many	TRBJ1-5	TGCGCCAGCAGCCAAGGTATGCTTCAGCCCCAGCATTTT	CASSQGMLQPQHF
TRBD1	TRBV18	many	TRBJ2-1	TGTGCCAGCTCACCAGACACAGGGGGTTACAATGAGCAGTTCTTC	CASSPDTGGYNEQFF
NA	TRBV20-1	many	TRBJ2-2	TGCAGTGCTAGAAAACCGAACACCGGGGAGCTGTTTTTT	CSARKPNTGELFF
TRBD1	TRBV29-1	many	TRBJ2-3	TGCAGCACCCGATCTCGTCTGGGACAGGGAATAACAGATACGCAGTATTTT	CSTRSRLGQGITDTQYF
NA	TRBV28	many	TRBJ2-7	TGTGCCAGCAGTTCCCACGCCGACCCGGAGCAGTACTTC	CASSSHADPEQYF
TRBD2	TRBV7-6	many	TRBJ2-5	TGTGCCAGCAGCTTAACCCTAGCGGGTAGTGGAGAGACCCAGTACTTC	CASSLTLAGSGETQYF
NA	TRBV28	NA	TRBJ2-1	TGTGCCAGCGGGGCCCATTGGTCGCTGGACAATGTGCAGTTCTTC	CASGAHWSLDNVQFF
TRBD2	TRBV19	NA	TRBJ2-4	TGTGCCAGTAGTATCAGCGGGGATGTCAAAAACATTCAGTACTTC	CASSISGDVKNIQYF
NA	TRBV28	many	TRBJ1-1	TGTGCCAGCAGCCCTCCCCTCAGGGGCACTGAAGCTTTCTTT	CASSPPLRGTEAFF
NA	TRBV5-1	many	TRBJ1-1	TGCGCCAGCAGCCCCGAGAGGGTGGGAGACACTGAAGCTTTCTTT	CASSPERVGDTEAFF
NA	TRBV29-1	many	TRBJ1-5	TGCAGCGTCGGACAGCTGGATCAGCCCCAGCATTTT	CSVGQLDQPQHF
NA	TRBV10-2	many	TRBJ2-3	TGCGCCAGCAGTACCGGGACCCAACGCACAGATACGCAGTATTTT	CASSTGTQRTDTQYF
NA	TRBV11-2	NA	TRBJ2-5	TGTGCCAGCAGCTTAATGATGGGAGATCAAGAGACCCAGTACTTC	CASSLMMGDQETQYF
NA	TRBV5-5	many	TRBJ2-1	TGTGCCAGCAGCTTGGGTGACTGGGCCGCCTCTGAGCAGTTCTTC	CASSLGDWAASEQFF